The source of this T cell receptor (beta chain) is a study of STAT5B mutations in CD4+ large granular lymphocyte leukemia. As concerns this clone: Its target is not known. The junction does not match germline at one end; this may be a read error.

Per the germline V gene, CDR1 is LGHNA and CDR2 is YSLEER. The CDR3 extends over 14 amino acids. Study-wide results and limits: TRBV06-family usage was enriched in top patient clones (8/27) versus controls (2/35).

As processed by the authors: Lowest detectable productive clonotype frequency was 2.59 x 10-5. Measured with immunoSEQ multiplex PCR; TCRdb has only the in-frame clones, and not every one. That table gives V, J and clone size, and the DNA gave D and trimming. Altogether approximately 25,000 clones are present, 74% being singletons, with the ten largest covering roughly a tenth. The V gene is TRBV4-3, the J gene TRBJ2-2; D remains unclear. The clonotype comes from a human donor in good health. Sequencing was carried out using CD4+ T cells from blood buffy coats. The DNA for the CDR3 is TGCGCCAGCAGCCAAGATACGAAGACCGGGGAGCTGTTTTTT. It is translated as CASSQDTKTGELFF.